This T cell receptor beta chain emerged from a study of shared clonotypes between healthy human individuals. Overall study results and limits: Among four donors, about 5% of naive CD4 clonotypes were found in common. In this cohort, only blood was sampled, and tissue repertoires likely differ.

Each donor was a Caucasian adult residing in Nashville, Tennessee. The sample holds one count of this clone. Antigen: not known. Replicate PCRs run on sorted subsets employed 200 ng DNA, around 27,000 T cell genomes. Libraries were prepared by immunoSEQ multiplex PCR; TCRdb keeps only in-frame clonotypes and omits some of them. Of 600,000 to 700,000 clones listed, 73% were seen once; the top ten hold around 2%. Germline-derived CDR1 and CDR2 are MDHEN and SYDVKM. The CDR3 runs to 19 residues. V shed 5 bases and J 8 bases; nucleotides not matched to a gene: 19. The sequence was obtained from a woman aged 25 to 39 in good health. The sample taken for sequencing was memory CD4+ T cells sorted from blood. Regarding subset: CD45RA-negative fraction. This chain joins TRBV28 and TRBJ2-3; 13 positions match TRBD2. The CDR3 loop reads CASSTRTSGRGGLSRTQYF. The CDR3 coding sequence is TGTGCCAGCAGTACTCGGACTAGCGGGAGAGGTGGCCTTTCGCGTACGCAGTATTTT.